This T cell receptor (beta chain) was captured by sequencing in a study of blood T cells in healthy people across ages (dated by TCRdb to between 2014 and 2017). Turning to the overall study: In model experiments, roughly one uniquely barcoded TCR beta cDNA molecule per two T cells was captured by template switching. Age-related changes in TCR beta repertoire diversity were measured in the study by deep sequencing normalized with unique cDNA molecular identifiers. Four age groups were formed from the donors: young (average 16 years), middle-aged (around 41), aged (roughly 58) and long-lived (less than 85). To avoid experimental bias, donors of different ages were distributed randomly across sequencing lanes. For two donors (one aged 18 to 30 and one aged 80 or older), the study analyzed two additional independent replicas of 1 million unique cDNA reads from the same blood draw.

Donors were a few dozen systemically healthy Caucasian individuals from Russia aged roughly 6 to 90 years. Each donor gave approximately 9.4 milliliters of peripheral blood, drawn into EDTA-treated Vacutainer tubes. PBMCs were isolated by Ficoll-Paque density-gradient centrifugation, with at least 7 million obtained per sample. Trizol reagent was used to extract total RNA from PBMCs, with at least 5.5 micrograms per sample. The percentages of naive CD45RAhigh/CD27high T cells were determined by flow cytometry on a PBMC aliquot from every donor. Broad study findings and their caveats: Observed TCR beta diversity per million T cells fell roughly linearly with age, and a significant reduction was already apparent by age approximately 40. Total diversity estimates from one million sequenced T cells were considered lower bounds and underestimates. The CMV infection status of donors was not known, potentially confounding age-related changes in expanded clonotypes. Since profiling was done on bulk unsorted PBMCs, naive and antigen-experienced compartments could not be conclusively compared. The percentage of naive T cells measured by flow cytometry correlated strongly with observed TCR beta diversity. Compared with the aged group, more naive CD4+ T cells, fewer expanded clones and increased TCR diversity were shown by the long-lived group, suggesting age selection.

As regards this clonotype: There is no known antigen for this receptor. Base qualities were left out, and no much larger clone turns up one base away.

There are 16 amino acids in the CDR3, from cysteine to phenylalanine inclusive. Only the CDR3 portion is preserved as DNA: 48 bases, with reading frame beginning at the first base. CDR1 and CDR2, looked up from the germline V gene, are SGHNT and YENEEA. Libraries were made using 5' RACE. The instrument given in TCRdb is Illumina HiSeq 2500. A second about 7 to 11 cycle PCR used a sample-barcoded 5' primer and a J-beta primer mix. Each TCR beta cDNA molecule received a unique molecular identifier from a template-switch 5' adaptor carrying 12 random nucleotides. At least 2.5 million CDR3-containing paired-end reads were obtained from each sample. First-strand cDNA was synthesized from all RNA with the Mint cDNA synthesis kit, primed by a TRBC-specific oligonucleotide. All cDNA was treated with uracil-DNA glycosylase and then went through a first 18-cycle PCR with the universal primers M1SS and BC2_uni_R. As for how the authors treated the data: For normalization, 1 million high-quality reads, each with a distinct molecular identifier, were randomly selected from each sample. Instead of being binned into consensus sequences, reads with shared molecular identifiers were discarded. MiTCR, set to a Q25 quality threshold and the strictest error-elimination algorithm, was used for CDR3 identification, clonotype clustering and error correction. A nonparametric unseen species model with Euler transformation was used to estimate lower-bound total TCR beta diversity. TCRdb reprocessed the public reads (quality trimming at Q25 with fastp, clone calling with MiXCR) and kept in-frame beta chains. Each entry merges the rows of one CDR3 protein and shows their most common DNA and genes. The V and J calls reflect TCRdb's pipeline rather than the authors' work. Here the sample has 1.5 million to 2 million distinct CDR3 sequences; 28% occur a single time. The ten largest clones add up to 6.5% to 8.5% of the sample.

Sequencing used blood. The chain joins TRBV11-3 to TRBJ2-7, and TRBD2 aligns with 14 junction nucleotides. The DNA end lines up better with TRBJ2-5; the J call may be wrong. The clonotype comes from a woman aged 25 to 45 in good health. For the CDR3, the sequence is CASSHGTSGGEETQYF. The nucleotides are TGTGCCAGCAGCCATGGGACTAGCGGGGGAGAAGAGACCCAGTACTTC.